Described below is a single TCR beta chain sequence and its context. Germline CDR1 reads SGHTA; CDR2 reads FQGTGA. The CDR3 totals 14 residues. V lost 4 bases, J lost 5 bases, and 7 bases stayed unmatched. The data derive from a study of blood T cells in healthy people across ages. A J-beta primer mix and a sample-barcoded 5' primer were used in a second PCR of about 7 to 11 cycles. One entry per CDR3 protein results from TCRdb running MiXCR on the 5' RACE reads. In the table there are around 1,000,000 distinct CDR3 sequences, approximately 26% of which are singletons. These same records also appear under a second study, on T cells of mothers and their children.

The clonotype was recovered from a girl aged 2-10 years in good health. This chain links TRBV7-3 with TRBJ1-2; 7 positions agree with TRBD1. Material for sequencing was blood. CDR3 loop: CASSSSGTDYGYTF. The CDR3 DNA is TGTGCCAGCAGCTCCTCCGGGACAGATTATGGCTACACCTTC.